Listed below are T cell receptor beta chains from one sample, sequenced in a study of OX40 agonist ivuxolimab in advanced cancers. TCRdb's table, derived via immunoSEQ multiplex PCR, lists solely in-frame clones and lacks some. The table includes about 95,000 clones, about 88% detected once. The sample here was CD4+ or CD8+ T cells sorted from blood, taken in a trial of the OX40 agonist ivuxolimab. These receptors all come from an adult with an advanced solid tumor such as melanoma, head and neck, liver or kidney cancer. The CDR3 runs from the conserved cysteine through the conserved F or W. D genes are given only for firm matches. Clone size, where shown, is once, few, many, or a class for clones that have expanded.

-	TRBV5-1	-	TRBJ1-1	CASDRGSTWNTEAFF	TGCGCCAGCGATAGGGGGTCGACATGGAACACTGAAGCTTTCTTT
-	TRBV7-9	once	TRBJ2-5	CASSTRDTQETQYF	TGTGCCAGCAGCACCCGGGACACCCAAGAGACCCAGTACTTC
-	TRBV7-9	-	TRBJ1-3	CASSLAEVSGNTIYF	TGTGCCAGCAGCTTAGCGGAGGTCTCTGGAAACACCATATATTTT
-	TRBV4-3	-	TRBJ1-4	CASSQELEGITNEKLFF	TGCGCCAGCAGCCAAGAACTTGAGGGAATAACTAATGAAAAACTGTTTTTT
-	TRBV18	once	TRBJ1-4	CASSPYQDEKLFF	TGTGCCAGCTCACCATACCAGGATGAAAAACTGTTTTTT
TRBD2	TRBV7-8	-	TRBJ2-2	CASSRRTSGGHANTGELFF	TGTGCCAGCAGCCGACGGACTAGCGGGGGGCACGCGAACACCGGGGAGCTGTTTTTT
-	TRBV7-9	-	TRBJ2-5	CASSLRDLQETQYF	TGTGCCAGCAGCTTACGGGACCTTCAAGAGACCCAGTACTTC
TRBD2	TRBV9	-	TRBJ2-5	CASSGPSGSRETQYF	TGTGCCAGCAGCGGACCTAGCGGGAGCAGGGAGACCCAGTACTTC
-	TRBV14	once	TRBJ2-7	CARGEQYF	TGTGCGAGGGGGGAGCAGTACTTC
-	TRBV9	once	TRBJ2-7	CASNEGQGFYEQYF	TGTGCCAGCAACGAAGGGCAGGGGTTTTACGAGCAGTACTTC
TRBD2	TRBV7-3	once	TRBJ2-7	CASSPAGGVEQYF	TGTGCCAGCAGCCCGGCGGGGGGAGTCGAGCAGTACTTC
-	TRBV7-8	-	TRBJ2-7	CASRPSRMSSYEQYF	TGTGCCAGCAGGCCGAGTAGGATGAGCTCCTACGAGCAGTACTTC
-	TRBV25-1	-	TRBJ1-3	CASSEWEGSRSGNTIYF	TGTGCCAGCAGTGAATGGGAGGGTTCCAGATCTGGAAACACCATATATTTT
-	TRBV18	-	TRBJ2-5	CASSLGPHKETQYF	TGTGCCAGCTCACTGGGTCCCCACAAAGAGACCCAGTACTTC
TRBD2	TRBV7-3	-	TRBJ2-3	CASSLGLAGHTDTQYF	TGTGCCAGCAGCTTAGGTCTAGCGGGCCACACAGATACGCAGTATTTT
-	TRBV28	-	TRBJ2-5	CASSLPGGRTQYF	TGTGCCAGCAGCTTACCTGGGGGGAGGACCCAGTACTTC
-	TRBV7-2	-	TRBJ1-1	CASSEQEAGTEAFF	TGTGCCAGCAGCGAACAGGAGGCTGGCACTGAAGCTTTCTTT
-	TRBV6-6	-	TRBJ1-2	CASSKGGGDYGYTF	TGTGCCAGCTCCAAAGGGGGAGGCGACTATGGCTACACCTTC
-	TRBV7-9	-	TRBJ1-2	CASSLTDSLLYGYTF	TGTGCCAGCAGCTTGACCGACTCACTTTTGTATGGCTACACCTTC
-	TRBV9	-	TRBJ1-2	CASSVDLGGLNYGYTF	TGTGCCAGCAGCGTAGACCTTGGGGGACTCAACTATGGCTACACCTTC
-	TRBV6-5	-	TRBJ1-5	CASKRRAREPQHF	TGTGCCAGCAAGCGCAGGGCTAGGGAGCCCCAGCATTTT
-	TRBV9	-	TRBJ1-5	CASSVGMGLNQPQHF	TGTGCCAGCAGCGTAGGTATGGGTCTGAATCAGCCCCAGCATTTT
-	TRBV5-1	once	TRBJ1-4	CASSLEGPQGLFF	TGCGCCAGCAGCTTGGAGGGGCCTCAGGGACTGTTTTTT
-	TRBV18	-	TRBJ1-5	CASSPNWTNQPQHF	TGTGCCAGCTCACCGAACTGGACCAATCAGCCCCAGCATTTT
TRBD1	TRBV7-9	-	TRBJ1-2	CASSSWDRILLGGYTF	TGTGCCAGCAGCTCCTGGGACAGGATACTATTAGGAGGCTACACCTTC
-	TRBV6-6	-	TRBJ1-4	CASRRVGGEKLFF	TGTGCCAGCAGACGGGTCGGCGGGGAAAAACTGTTTTTT
-	TRBV9	-	TRBJ2-1	CASNEGLRYHEQFF	TGTGCCAGCAATGAGGGCCTCCGCTACCATGAGCAGTTCTTC
-	TRBV18	-	TRBJ2-5	CASSPEKTGETQYF	TGTGCCAGCTCACCCGAAAAAACCGGAGAGACCCAGTACTTC
-	TRBV6-5	-	TRBJ2-1	CASSKDREGYNEQFF	TGTGCCAGCAGTAAGGACAGGGAGGGATACAATGAGCAGTTCTTC
-	TRBV4-2	once	TRBJ2-1	CASSQDPWISYNEQFF	TGTGCCAGCAGCCAAGATCCTTGGATCTCCTACAATGAGCAGTTCTTC
-	TRBV2	-	TRBJ1-1	CATNRLSTNTEAFF	TGTGCCACGAATCGTTTGTCCACGAACACTGAAGCTTTCTTT
-	TRBV19	-	TRBJ2-5	CASSMMAQKGETQYF	TGTGCCAGTAGTATGATGGCCCAGAAAGGGGAGACCCAGTACTTC
-	TRBV5-6	once	TRBJ1-1	CASSRRWAPDVNTEAFF	TGTGCCAGCAGCCGCCGGTGGGCGCCTGACGTGAACACTGAAGCTTTCTTT
TRBD2	TRBV19	-	TRBJ2-7	CASSPRTASGSSYEQYF	TGTGCCAGTAGTCCCCGGACAGCTAGCGGGAGTAGTTACGAGCAGTACTTC
-	TRBV6-6	-	TRBJ2-3	CASSYSSGDTQYF	TGTGCCAGCAGTTACTCTAGTGGAGATACGCAGTATTTT
-	TRBV6-5	-	TRBJ1-3	CASRVGYNSGNTIYF	TGTGCCAGCAGGGTCGGCTACAACTCTGGAAACACCATATATTTT
TRBD1	TRBV30	-	TRBJ2-2	CASQGALTGELFF	TGTGCCTCTCAGGGGGCGCTAACCGGGGAGCTGTTTTTT
TRBD1	TRBV19	-	TRBJ1-6	CASSKIRDSKSPLHF	TGTGCCAGTAGCAAAATCCGGGACAGTAAATCACCCCTCCACTTT
-	TRBV21-1	-	TRBJ1-5	CASSKALRHHSNQPQHF	TGTGCCAGCAGCAAAGCGCTGAGGCACCATAGCAATCAGCCCCAGCATTTT
-	TRBV10-3	-	TRBJ1-1	CAIRTGSTEAFF	TGTGCCATCAGAACAGGGTCCACTGAAGCTTTCTTT